At least ten counts were recorded for the clone carrying this T cell receptor beta chain. The antigen remains unidentified. Template material for amplifying TCR beta CDR3 regions consisted of RNA transcripts. The HTBI set primed first-round TCR CDR3 RT-PCR. TCRdb reanalysed the multiplex PCR reads using MiXCR and keeps one entry per CDR3 protein. The profile covers some 760,000 distinct CDR3 sequences, with 14% appearing a single time and roughly 10% taken by the ten largest. The data were obtained in a study of T cells in Graves' hyperthyroidism and ophthalmopathy. Study-wide results and limits: Blood also showed most of the thyroid clonotypes that were expanded above 0.001. Ophthalmopathy was told apart from stable hyperthyroidism by a 13 V-J model.

Graves' hyperthyroidism was deemed stable given no ophthalmopathy progression within 18 months. Patients were excluded for uncontrolled infection, other autoimmune disease, pregnancy or lactation. CDR3 size: 18 residues. Germline CDR1 and CDR2: MDHEN and SYDVKM. J lost 2 bases, V lost 4 bases, and 13 bases had no gene match. The chain links TRBV28 to TRBJ2-2; 7 positions match TRBD2. The receptor was derived from a woman under 30 with Graves' hyperthyroidism. Sequenced: blood. CDR3 amino acids: CASSSRDYRLINTGELFF. The CDR3 region has the DNA TGTGCCAGCAGTTCCCGGGACTACCGACTAATAAACACCGGGGAGCTGTTTTTT. The complete variable domain, with remaining parts taken from reference TRBV28 and TRBJ2-2, reads DVKVTQSSRYLVKRTGEKVFLECVQDMDHENMFWYRQDPGLGLRLIYFSYDVKMKEKGDIPEGYSVSREKKERFSLILESASTNQTSMYLCASSSRDYRLINTGELFFGEGSRLTVL.